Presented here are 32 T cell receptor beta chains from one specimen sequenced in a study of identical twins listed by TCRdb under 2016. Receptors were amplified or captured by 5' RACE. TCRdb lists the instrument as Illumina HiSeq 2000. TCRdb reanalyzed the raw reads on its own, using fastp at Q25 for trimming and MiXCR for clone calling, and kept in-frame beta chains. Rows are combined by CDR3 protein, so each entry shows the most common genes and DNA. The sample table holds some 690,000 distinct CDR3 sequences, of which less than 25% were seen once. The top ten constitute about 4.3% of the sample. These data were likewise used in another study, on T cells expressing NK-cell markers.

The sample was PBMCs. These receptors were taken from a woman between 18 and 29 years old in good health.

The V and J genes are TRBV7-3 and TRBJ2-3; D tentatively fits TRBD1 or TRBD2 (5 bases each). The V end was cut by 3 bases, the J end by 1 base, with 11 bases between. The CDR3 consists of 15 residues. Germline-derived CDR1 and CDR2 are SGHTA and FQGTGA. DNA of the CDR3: TGTGCCAGCAGCTTGACGGGGCCCGGCACAGATACGCAGTATTTT. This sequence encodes CASSLTGPGTDTQYF.

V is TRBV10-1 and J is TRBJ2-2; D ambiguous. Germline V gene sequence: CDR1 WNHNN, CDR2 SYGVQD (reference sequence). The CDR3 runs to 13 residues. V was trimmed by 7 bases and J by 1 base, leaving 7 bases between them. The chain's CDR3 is CASKEQNTGELFF. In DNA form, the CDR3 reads TGCGCCAGCAAAGAACAGAACACCGGGGAGCTGTTTTTT.

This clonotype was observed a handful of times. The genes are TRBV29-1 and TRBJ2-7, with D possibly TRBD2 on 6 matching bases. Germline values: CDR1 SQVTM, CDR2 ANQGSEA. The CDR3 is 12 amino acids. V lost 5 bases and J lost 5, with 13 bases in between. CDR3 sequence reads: CSVSGGINEQYF. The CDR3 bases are TGCAGCGTTTCCGGCGGGATCAACGAGCAGTACTTC.

CDR3 in amino acids: CAWRTMDRGRETQYF. The CDR3 region has the DNA TGTGCCTGGAGGACGATGGACAGGGGGCGAGAGACCCAGTACTTC. The chain has TRBV30 and TRBJ2-5, with 11 bases fitting TRBD1. The CDR3 consists of 15 residues. Germline lookup yields CDR1 GTSNPN and CDR2 SVGIG (reference sequence). J gave up 4 bases and V 3 bases, and 7 bases lay outside the gene matches.

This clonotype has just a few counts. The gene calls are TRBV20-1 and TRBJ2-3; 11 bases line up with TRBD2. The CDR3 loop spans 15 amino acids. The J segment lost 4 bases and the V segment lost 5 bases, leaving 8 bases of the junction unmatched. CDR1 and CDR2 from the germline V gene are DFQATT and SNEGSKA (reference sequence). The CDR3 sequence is CSAAPTSGRSDTQYF. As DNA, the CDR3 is TGCAGTGCTGCGCCCACTAGCGGGAGATCAGATACGCAGTATTTT.

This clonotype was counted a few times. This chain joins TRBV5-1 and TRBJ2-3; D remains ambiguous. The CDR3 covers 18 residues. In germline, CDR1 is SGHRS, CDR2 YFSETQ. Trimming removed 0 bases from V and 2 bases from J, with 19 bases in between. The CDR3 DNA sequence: TGCGCCAGCAGCTTGGCTCTTGTAACGCTATCGCCCACAGATACGCAGTATTTT. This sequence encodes CASSLALVTLSPTDTQYF.

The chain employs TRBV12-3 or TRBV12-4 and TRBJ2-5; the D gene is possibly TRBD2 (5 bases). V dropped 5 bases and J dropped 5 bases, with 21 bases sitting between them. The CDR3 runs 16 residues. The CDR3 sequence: CASSPPLRDYGETQYF. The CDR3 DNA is TGTGCCAGCAGTCCCCCGTTACGGGATTATGGGGAGACCCAGTACTTC.

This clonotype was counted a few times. CDR3 amino acids: CASSQGTGADQPQHF. Written as DNA, the CDR3 is TGTGCCAGCAGTCAAGGGACAGGGGCGGATCAGCCCCAGCATTTT. This chain connects TRBV27 to TRBJ1-5; 10 bases are a match to TRBD1. J gave up 5 bases and V 5 bases, and 6 bases lay outside the gene matches. This CDR3 region has 15 residues. Germline CDR1 reads MNHEY; CDR2 reads SMNVEV (reference sequence).

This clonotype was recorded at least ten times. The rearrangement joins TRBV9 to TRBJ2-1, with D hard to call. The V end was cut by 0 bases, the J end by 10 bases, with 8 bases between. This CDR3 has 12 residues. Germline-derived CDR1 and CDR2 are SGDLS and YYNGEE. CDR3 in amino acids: CASSVDRDEQFF. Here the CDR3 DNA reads TGTGCCAGCAGCGTAGACCGAGACGAGCAGTTCTTC.

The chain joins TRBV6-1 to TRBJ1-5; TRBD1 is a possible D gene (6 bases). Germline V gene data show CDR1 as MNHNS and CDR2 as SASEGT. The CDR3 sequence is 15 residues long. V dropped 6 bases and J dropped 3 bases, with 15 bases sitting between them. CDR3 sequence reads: CASREDRAHNQPQHF. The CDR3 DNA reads TGTGCCAGCAGGGAGGACAGAGCCCACAATCAGCCCCAGCATTTT.

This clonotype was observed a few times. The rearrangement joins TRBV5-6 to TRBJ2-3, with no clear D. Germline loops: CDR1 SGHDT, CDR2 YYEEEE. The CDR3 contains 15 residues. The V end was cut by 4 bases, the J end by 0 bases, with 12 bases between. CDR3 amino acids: CASSSGITSTDTQYF. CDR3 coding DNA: TGTGCCAGCAGCAGTGGGATCACTAGCACAGATACGCAGTATTTT.

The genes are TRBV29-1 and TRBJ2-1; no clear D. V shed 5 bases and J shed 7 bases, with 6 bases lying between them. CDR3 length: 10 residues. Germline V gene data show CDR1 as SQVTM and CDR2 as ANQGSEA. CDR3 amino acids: CSVLRNEQFF. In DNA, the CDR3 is TGCAGCGTTCTTAGAAATGAGCAGTTCTTC.

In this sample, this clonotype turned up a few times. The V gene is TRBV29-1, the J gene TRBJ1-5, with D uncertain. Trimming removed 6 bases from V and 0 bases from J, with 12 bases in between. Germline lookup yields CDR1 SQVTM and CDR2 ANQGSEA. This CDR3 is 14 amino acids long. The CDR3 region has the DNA TGCAGCGTGACTTGGGGAGTTAGCAATCAGCCCCAGCATTTT. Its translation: CSVTWGVSNQPQHF.

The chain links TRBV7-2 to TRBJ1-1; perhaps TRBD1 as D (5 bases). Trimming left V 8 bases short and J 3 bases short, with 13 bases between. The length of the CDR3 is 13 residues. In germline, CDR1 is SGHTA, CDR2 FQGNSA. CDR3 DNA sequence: TGTGCCAGCGGGAATCAGGGAGACACTGAAGCTTTCTTT. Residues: CASGNQGDTEAFF. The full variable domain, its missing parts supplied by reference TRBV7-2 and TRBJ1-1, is GAGVSQSPSNKVTEKGKDVELRCDPISGHTALYWYRQSLGQGLEFLIYFQGNSAPDKSGLPSDRFSAERTGGSVSTLTIQRTQQEDSAVYLCASGNQGDTEAFFGQGTRLTVV.

Here the CDR3 reads CASSSRTGAGEQYF. The CDR3 DNA reads TGTGCCAGTAGTTCCAGGACAGGGGCCGGCGAGCAGTACTTC. The chain couples TRBV19 to TRBJ2-7; 9 positions agree with TRBD1. With V trimmed by 5 bases and J by 6 bases, 8 bases remained unmatched. In germline, CDR1 is LNHDA, CDR2 SQIVND (reference sequence). CDR3 size: 14 residues.

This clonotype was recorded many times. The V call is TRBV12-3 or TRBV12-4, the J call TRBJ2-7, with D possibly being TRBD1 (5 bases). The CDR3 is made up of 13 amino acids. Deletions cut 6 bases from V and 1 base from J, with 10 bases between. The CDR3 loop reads CASSSDSSYEQYF. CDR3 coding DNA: TGTGCCAGCAGCTCTGACAGTTCCTACGAGCAGTACTTC.

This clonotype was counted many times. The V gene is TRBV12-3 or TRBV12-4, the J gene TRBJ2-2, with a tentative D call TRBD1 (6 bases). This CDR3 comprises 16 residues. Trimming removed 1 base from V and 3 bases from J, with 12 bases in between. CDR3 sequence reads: CASSLEQGSYTGELFF. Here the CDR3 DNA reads TGTGCCAGCAGTTTAGAGCAGGGGTCATACACCGGGGAGCTGTTTTTT.

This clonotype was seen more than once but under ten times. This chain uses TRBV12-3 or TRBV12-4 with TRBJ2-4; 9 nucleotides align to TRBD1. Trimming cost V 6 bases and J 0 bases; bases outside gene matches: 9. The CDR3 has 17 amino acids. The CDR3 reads CASSRGTGTGAKNIQYF. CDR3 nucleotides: TGTGCCAGCAGCCGGGGGACAGGGACTGGAGCCAAAAACATTCAGTACTTC.

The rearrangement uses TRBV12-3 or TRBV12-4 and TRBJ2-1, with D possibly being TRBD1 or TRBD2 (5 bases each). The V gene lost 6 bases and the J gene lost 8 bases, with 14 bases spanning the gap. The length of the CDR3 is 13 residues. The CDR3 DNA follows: TGTGCCAGCAGGGCCTATATGGGGGATGAGCAGTTCTTC. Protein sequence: CASRAYMGDEQFF.

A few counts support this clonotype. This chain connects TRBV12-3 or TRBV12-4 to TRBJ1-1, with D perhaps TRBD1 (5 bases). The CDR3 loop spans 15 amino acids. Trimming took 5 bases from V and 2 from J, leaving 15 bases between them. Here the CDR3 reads CASSGPQGINTEAFF. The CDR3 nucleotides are TGTGCCAGCAGTGGGCCGCAGGGTATAAACACTGAAGCTTTCTTT.

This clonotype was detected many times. The CDR3 DNA is TGTGCCAGCAGCTTCCCGGGACTGGAGTACAATGAGCAGTTCTTC. Translating gives CASSFPGLEYNEQFF. This chain connects TRBV7-9 to TRBJ2-1, with D possibly being TRBD2 (6 bases). CDR3 length: 15 residues. Germline CDR1 and CDR2: SEHNR and FQNEAQ (reference sequence). V dropped 3 bases and J dropped 4 bases, with 13 bases sitting between them.

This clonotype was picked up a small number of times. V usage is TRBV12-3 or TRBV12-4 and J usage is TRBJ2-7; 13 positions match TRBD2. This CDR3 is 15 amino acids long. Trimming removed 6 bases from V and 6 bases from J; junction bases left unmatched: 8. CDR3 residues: CASRSTRLAGGEQYF. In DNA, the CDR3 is TGTGCCAGCAGGTCTACTAGACTAGCGGGAGGCGAGCAGTACTTC.

CDR3 residues: CASSLEVGYTGELFF. In DNA, the CDR3 is TGTGCCAGCAGCTTAGAAGTGGGATACACCGGGGAGCTGTTTTTT. The chain employs TRBV11-2 and TRBJ2-2, with unresolved D. Germline V gives CDR1 SGHAT, CDR2 FQNNGV. V gave up 0 bases and J gave up 3 bases, with 8 bases separating them. The CDR3 extends over 15 amino acids.

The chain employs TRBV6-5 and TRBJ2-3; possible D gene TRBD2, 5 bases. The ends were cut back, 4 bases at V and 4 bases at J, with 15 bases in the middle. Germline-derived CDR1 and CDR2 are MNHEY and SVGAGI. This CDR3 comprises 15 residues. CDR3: CASSSPGSASDTQYF. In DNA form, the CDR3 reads TGTGCCAGCAGTTCTCCGGGGTCAGCCTCAGATACGCAGTATTTT.

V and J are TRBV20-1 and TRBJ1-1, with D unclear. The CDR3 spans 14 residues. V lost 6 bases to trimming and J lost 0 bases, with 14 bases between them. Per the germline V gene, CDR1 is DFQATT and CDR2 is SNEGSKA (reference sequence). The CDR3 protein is CSAREHGLNTEAFF. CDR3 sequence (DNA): TGCAGTGCACGGGAACACGGACTGAACACTGAAGCTTTCTTT.

The CDR3 DNA reads TGTGCCACCAGCAGGACACCCGGGGTCGGCTACACCTTC. Its protein is CATSRTPGVGYTF. The rearrangement joins TRBV15 to TRBJ1-2, with D unresolved. Trimming took off 3 bases at V and 8 bases at J, with 13 bases between the two ends. From germline, CDR1 is LNHNV and CDR2 YYDKDF (reference sequence). This CDR3 is 13 amino acids long.

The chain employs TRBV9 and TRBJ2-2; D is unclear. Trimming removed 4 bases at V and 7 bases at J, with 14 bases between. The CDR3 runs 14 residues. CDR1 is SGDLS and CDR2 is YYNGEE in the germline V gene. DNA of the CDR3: TGTGCCAGCAGCCCCCGAGGTTCTGACGGGGAGCTGTTTTTT. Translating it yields CASSPRGSDGELFF.

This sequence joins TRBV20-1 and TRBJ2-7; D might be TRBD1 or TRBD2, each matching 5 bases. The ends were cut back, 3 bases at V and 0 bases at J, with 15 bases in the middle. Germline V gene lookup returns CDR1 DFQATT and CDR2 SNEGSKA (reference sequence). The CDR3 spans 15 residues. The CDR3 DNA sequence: TGCAGTGCTAGGCCCCGGGGCTCTTTCTCCTACGAGCAGTACTTC. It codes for CSARPRGSFSYEQYF.

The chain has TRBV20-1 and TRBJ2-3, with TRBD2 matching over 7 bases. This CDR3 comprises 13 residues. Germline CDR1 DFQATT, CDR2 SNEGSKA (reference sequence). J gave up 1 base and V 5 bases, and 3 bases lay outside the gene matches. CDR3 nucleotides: TGCAGTGCTGGGGGGGAGGGCACAGATACGCAGTATTTT. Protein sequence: CSAGGEGTDTQYF.

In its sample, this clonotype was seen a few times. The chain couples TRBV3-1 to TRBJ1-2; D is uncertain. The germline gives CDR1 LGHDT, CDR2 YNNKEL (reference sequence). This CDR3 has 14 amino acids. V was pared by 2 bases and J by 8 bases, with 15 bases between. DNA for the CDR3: TGTGCCAGCAGCCAATATGCCACAGAGGAAGGCTACACCTTC. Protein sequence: CASSQYATEEGYTF. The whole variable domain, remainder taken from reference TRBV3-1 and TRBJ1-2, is DTAVSQTPKYLVTQMGNDKSIKCEQNLGHDTMYWYKQDSKKFLKIMFSYNNKELIINETVPNRFSPKSPDKAHLNLHINSLELGDSAVYFCASSQYATEEGYTFGSGTRLTVV.

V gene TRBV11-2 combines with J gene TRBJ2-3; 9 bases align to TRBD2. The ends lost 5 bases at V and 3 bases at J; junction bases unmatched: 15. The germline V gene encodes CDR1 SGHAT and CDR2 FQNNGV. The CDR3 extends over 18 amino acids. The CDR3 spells CASSLKLVAGVRTDTQYF. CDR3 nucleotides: TGTGCCAGCAGCCTCAAGCTTGTAGCGGGAGTAAGGACAGATACGCAGTATTTT.

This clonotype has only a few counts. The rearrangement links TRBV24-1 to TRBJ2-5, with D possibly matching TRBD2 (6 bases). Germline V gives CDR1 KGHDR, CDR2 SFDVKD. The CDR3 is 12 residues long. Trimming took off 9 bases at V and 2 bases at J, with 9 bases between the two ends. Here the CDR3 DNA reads TGTGCCACCGGCGGGAATCAAGAGACCCAGTACTTC. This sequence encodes CATGGNQETQYF.